The T cell receptor (beta chain) described here comes from a study of cytomegalovirus exposure and HLA in healthy donors. Both 60 Vbeta primers and 13 Jbeta primers went into the PCR. The method was immunoSEQ multiplex PCR; TCRdb's version includes in-frame clones alone and lacks a portion of them. The profile shows about 200,000 clones, 60% to 85% of them singletons. Study observations and caveats: It was assumed in the presence/absence analyses that sequencing depth was roughly uniform across donors. Reportedly, fewer N-insertions than the roughly 600-donor mean appeared in an Asian-associated ancestry cluster in a later analysis. In a later analysis, a missense DCLRE1C variant was linked to TCR beta V- and J-gene trimming.

Remarks on this clone: What it binds is unknown.

The CDR3 consists of 16 residues. Germline V CDR1 and CDR2: LNHDA, SQIVND (reference sequence). With 6 bases removed from V and 3 bases from J, the gap between germline ends came to 17 bases. This TCR came from a man aged 35 to 55 in good health and CMV-seronegative. Material: PBMCs. The V call is TRBV19, the J call TRBJ1-4; D is unresolved. In nucleotides, the CDR3 is TGTGCCAGTAGACTTTCCGCAGGAAAGGCTAATGAAAAACTGTTTTTT. Translating gives CASRLSAGKANEKLFF.